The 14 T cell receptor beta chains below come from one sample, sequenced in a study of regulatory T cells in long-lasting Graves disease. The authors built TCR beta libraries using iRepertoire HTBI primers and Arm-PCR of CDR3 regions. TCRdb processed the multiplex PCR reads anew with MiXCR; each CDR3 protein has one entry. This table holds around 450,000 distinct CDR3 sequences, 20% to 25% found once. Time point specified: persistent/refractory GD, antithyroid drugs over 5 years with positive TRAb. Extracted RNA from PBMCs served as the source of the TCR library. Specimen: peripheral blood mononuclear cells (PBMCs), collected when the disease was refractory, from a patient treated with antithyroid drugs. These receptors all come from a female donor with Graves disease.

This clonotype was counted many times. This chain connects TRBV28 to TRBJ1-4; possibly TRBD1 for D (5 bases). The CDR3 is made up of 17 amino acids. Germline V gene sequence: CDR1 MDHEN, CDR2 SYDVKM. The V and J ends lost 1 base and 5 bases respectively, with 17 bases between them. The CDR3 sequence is CASSLLGATGGNEKLFF. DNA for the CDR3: TGTGCCAGCAGTTTATTAGGTGCAACGGGGGGGAATGAAAAACTGTTTTTT.

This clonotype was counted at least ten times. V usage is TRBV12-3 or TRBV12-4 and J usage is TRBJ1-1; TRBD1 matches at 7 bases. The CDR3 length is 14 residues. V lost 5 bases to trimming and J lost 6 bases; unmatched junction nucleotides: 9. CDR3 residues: CASSPPQGGPEAFF. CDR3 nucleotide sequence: TGTGCCAGCAGTCCCCCTCAGGGGGGCCCTGAAGCTTTCTTT.

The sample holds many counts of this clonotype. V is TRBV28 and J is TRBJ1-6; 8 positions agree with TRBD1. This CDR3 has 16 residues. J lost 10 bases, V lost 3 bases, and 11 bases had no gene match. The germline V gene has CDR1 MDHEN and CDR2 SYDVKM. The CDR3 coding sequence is TGTGCCAGCAGTTTTAATCGCGGACAGGGTTGGTCACCCCTCCACTTT. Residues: CASSFNRGQGWSPLHF.

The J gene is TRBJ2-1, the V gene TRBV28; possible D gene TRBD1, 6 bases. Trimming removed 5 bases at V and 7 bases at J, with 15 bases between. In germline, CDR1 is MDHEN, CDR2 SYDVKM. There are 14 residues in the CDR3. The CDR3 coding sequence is TGTGCCAGCAGTAGCTCGGACAGAAGGAATGAGCAGTTCTTC. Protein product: CASSSSDRRNEQFF.

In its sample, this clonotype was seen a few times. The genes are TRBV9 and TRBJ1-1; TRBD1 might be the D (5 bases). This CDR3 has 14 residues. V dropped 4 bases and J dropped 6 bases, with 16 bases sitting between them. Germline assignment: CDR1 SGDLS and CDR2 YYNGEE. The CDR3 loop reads CASSSGPLRAEAFF. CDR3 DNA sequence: TGTGCCAGCAGCTCAGGGCCTTTAAGGGCTGAAGCTTTCTTT.

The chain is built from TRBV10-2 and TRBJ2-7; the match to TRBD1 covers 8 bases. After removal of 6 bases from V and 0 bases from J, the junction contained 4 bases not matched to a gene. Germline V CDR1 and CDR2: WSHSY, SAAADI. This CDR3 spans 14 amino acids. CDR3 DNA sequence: TGCGCCAGCAGGACAGGGGCTAGCTCCTACGAGCAGTACTTC. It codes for CASRTGASSYEQYF.

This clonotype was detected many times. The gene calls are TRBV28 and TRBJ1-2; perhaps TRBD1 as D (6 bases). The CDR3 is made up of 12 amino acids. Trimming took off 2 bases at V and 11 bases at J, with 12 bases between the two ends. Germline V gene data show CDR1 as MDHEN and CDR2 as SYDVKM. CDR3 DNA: TGTGCCAGCAGTTTAAGGATCCAGGGGTACACCTTC. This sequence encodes CASSLRIQGYTF.

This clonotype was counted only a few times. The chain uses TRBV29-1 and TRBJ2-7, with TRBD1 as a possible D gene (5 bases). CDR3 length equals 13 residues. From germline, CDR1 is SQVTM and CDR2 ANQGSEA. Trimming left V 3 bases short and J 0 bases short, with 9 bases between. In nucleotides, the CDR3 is TGCAGCGTTGATCAGGGCAACTCCTACGAGCAGTACTTC. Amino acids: CSVDQGNSYEQYF.

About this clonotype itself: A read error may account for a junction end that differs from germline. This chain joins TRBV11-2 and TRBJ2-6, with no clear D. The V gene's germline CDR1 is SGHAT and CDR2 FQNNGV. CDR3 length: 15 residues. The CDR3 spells CASSIQYSGTNVLTF. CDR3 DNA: TGTGCCAGCAGCATTCAGTACTCTGGGACCAACGTCCTGACTTTC.

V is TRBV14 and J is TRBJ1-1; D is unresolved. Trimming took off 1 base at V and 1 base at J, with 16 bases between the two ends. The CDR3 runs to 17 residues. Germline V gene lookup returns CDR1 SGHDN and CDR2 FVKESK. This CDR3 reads CASSQGYRHLKNTEAFF. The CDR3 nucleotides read TGTGCCAGCAGCCAAGGTTATAGACACCTTAAGAACACTGAAGCTTTCTTT.

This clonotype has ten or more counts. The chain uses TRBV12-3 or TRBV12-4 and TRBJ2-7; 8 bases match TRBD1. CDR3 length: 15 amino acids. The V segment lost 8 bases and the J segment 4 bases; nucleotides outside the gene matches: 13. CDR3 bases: TGTGCCAGCCGGGCCGAGACAGGGGTTCTTTACGAGCAGTACTTC. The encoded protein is CASRAETGVLYEQYF.

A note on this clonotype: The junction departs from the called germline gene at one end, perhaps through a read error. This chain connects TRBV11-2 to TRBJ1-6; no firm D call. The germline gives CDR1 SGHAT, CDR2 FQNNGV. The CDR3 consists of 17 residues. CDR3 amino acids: CASSLEAESSYNSPLHF. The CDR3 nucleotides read TGTGCCAGCAGCCTAGAGGCAGAGAGCTCCTATAATTCACCCCTCCACTTT.

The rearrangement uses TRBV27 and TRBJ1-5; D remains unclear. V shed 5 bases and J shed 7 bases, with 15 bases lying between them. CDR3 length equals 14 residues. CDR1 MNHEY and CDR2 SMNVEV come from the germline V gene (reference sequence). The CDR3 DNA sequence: TGTGCCAGCAGTCAAGGACTAGGCAGGCAGCCCCAGCATTTT. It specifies CASSQGLGRQPQHF.

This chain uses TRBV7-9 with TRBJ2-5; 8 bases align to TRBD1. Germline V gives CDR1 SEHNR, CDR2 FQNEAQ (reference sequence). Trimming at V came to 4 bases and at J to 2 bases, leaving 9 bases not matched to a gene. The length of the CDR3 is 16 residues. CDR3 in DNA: TGTGCCAGCAGCTCTAGCCGGGACAGGCCGCAAGAGACCCAGTACTTC. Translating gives CASSSSRDRPQETQYF.